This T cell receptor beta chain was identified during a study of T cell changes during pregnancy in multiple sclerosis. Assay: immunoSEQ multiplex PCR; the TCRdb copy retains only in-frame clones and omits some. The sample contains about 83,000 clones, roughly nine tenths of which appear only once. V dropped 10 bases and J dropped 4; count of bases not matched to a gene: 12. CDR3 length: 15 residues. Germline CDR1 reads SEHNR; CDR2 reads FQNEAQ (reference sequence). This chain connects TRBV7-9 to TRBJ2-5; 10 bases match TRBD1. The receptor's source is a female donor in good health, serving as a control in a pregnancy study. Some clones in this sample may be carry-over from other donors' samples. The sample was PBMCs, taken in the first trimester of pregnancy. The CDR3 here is CATAATGGVRETQYF. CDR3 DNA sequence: TGTGCCACCGCCGCGACAGGGGGCGTTAGAGAGACCCAGTACTTC.